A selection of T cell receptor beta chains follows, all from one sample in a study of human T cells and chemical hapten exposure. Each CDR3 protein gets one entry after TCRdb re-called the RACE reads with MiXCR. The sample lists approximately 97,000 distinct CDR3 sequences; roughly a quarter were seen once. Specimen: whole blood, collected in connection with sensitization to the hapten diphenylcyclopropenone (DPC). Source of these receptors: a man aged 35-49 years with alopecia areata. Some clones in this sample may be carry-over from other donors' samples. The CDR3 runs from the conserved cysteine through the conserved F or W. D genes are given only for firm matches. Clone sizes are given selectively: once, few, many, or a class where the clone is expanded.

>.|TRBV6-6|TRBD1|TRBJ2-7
TGTGCCAGCAGTGGACGGGGACAGGCGGACGAGCAGTACTTC
CASSGRGQADEQYF
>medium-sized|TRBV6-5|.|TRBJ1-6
TGTGCCAGCAGTTACCAACGGGACTTGTTGGATTCACCCCTCCACTTT
CASSYQRDLLDSPLHF
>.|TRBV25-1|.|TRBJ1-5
TGTGCCAGCAGTGTCGGGGGAATTGGCCAGCCCCAGCATTTT
CASSVGGIGQPQHF
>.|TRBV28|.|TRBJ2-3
TGTGCCAGCAGTTTAAAAGCTTCTAGCACAGATACGCAGTATTTT
CASSLKASSTDTQYF
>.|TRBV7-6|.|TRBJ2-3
TGTGCCAGCAGCGAGACTAGATTGACAGATACGCAGTATTTT
CASSETRLTDTQYF
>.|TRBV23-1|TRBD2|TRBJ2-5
TGCGCCAGCAGTCAATCGAGGGCGGGAGGGCCTGGAGAGACCCAGTACTTC
CASSQSRAGGPGETQYF
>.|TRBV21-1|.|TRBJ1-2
TGTGCCAGCAGCAAAAGGTCGACAGGGGAGATGGGGCACTATGGCTACACCTTC
CASSKRSTGEMGHYGYTF
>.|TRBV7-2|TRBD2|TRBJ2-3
TGTGCCAGCAGCTCCCTAATACTAGCGAGGACAGATACGCAGTATTTT
CASSSLILARTDTQYF
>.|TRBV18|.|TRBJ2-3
TGTGCCAGCTCACCACCGGACACCCGCACAGATACGCAGTATTTT
CASSPPDTRTDTQYF
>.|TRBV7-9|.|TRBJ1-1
TGTGCCAGCAGCTTCGAGCCCCCTACGTTCTTT
CASSFEPPTFF
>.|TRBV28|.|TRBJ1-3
TGTGCCAGCAGTTTCCGCCCTGGGCAGAACACCATATATTTT
CASSFRPGQNTIYF
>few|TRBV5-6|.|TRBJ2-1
TGTGCCAGCAGCTTGGGACCGGCCGGCGGTGAGCAGTTCTTC
CASSLGPAGGEQFF
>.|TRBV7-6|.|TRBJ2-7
TGTGCCAGCAGAGGCCAGGGGGGCTACGAGCAGTACTTC
CASRGQGGYEQYF
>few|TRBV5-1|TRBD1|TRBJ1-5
TGCGCCAGCAGAGCCGGGACAGGGAGTAATCAGCCCCAGCATTTT
CASRAGTGSNQPQHF
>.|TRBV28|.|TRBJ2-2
TGTGCCAGCAGTTTAGTCCGAGGGGAGCTGTTTTTT
CASSLVRGELFF
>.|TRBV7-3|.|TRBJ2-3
TGTGCCAGCAGCTTAAATCCGTGGAGCGACTACACAGATACGCAGTATTTT
CASSLNPWSDYTDTQYF
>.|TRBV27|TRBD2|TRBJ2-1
TGTGCCAGCAGTGGAAGCGGGAGGGGCTCCTACAATGAGCAGTTCTTC
CASSGSGRGSYNEQFF
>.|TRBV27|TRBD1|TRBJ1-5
TGTGCCAGCAGGCGAACAGGGACAGGAAATCAGCCCCAGCATTTT
CASRRTGTGNQPQHF
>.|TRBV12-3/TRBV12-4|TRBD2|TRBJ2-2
TGTGCCAGCAGTTTTCGCGGGAGCTCCACCGGGGAGCTGTTTTTT
CASSFRGSSTGELFF
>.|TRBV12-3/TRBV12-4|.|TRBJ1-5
TGTGCCAGCAGCCCCCGGGACGGAAACAATCAGCCCCAGCATTTT
CASSPRDGNNQPQHF
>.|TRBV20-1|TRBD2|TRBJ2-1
TGCAGTGCTAGTGGACGCGGCGGGAGAGACAATGAGCAGTTCTTC
CSASGRGGRDNEQFF
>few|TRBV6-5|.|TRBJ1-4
TGTGCCAGCAGTTCCCCATCCCAGGGTGAAAAACTGTTTTTT
CASSSPSQGEKLFF
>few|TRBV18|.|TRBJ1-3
TGTGCCAGCTCCATTGGGCGTCCAGGCTCCGGAAACACCATATATTTT
CASSIGRPGSGNTIYF
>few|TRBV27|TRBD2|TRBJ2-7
TGTGCCAGCAGTCCCCCCTCACTAGCGGGACAGTCCTACGAGCAGTACTTC
CASSPPSLAGQSYEQYF
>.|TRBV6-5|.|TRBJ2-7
TGTGCCAGCAAATGGGCAGGGAACTACGAGCAGTACTTC
CASKWAGNYEQYF
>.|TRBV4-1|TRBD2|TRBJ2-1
TGCGCCAGCAGCCAAGGGGCTAGCGGGGGCTCCTACAATGAGCAGTTCTTC
CASSQGASGGSYNEQFF
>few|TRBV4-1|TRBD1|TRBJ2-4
TGCGCCAGCAGCCAAGGGTCGACAGGGAGAAACATTCAGTACTTC
CASSQGSTGRNIQYF
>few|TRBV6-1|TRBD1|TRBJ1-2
TGTGCCAGCAGTGCAAGGACAGGGGGTTATTTCGGCTATGGCTACACCTTC
CASSARTGGYFGYGYTF
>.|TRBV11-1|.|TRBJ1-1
TGTGCCAGCAGCCCCCGGTGGGGGGGAGAATCTGAAGCTTTCTTT
CASSPRWGGESEAFF
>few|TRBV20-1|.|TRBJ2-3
TGCAGTGCTAGAGTTATGGAGGGCCATGCAGATACGCAGTATTTT
CSARVMEGHADTQYF
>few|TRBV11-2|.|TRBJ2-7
TGTGCCAGCAGCTTAGACGCATGGGCCACCTACGAGCAGTACTTC
CASSLDAWATYEQYF
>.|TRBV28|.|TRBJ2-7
TGTGCATCCAGTTTCAGCTGGGGAGAAGGCTACGAGCAGTACTTC
CASSFSWGEGYEQYF
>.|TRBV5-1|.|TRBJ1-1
TGCGCCAGCAGCTTGGCGGGGATGAACACTGAAGCTTTCTTT
CASSLAGMNTEAFF
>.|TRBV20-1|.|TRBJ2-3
TGCAGTGCTTACATGGGGGGGACAAGGGCCAGCACAGATACGCAGTATTTT
CSAYMGGTRASTDTQYF
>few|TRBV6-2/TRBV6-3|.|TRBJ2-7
TGTGCCAGCACCTCCTTTGGGGGAGGCCTCTACGAGCAGTACTTC
CASTSFGGGLYEQYF
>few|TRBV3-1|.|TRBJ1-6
TGTGCCAGCAGCCAAGACATCCGGTCACCCCTCCACTTT
CASSQDIRSPLHF
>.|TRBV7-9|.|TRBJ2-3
TGTGCCAGCAGCCCCGTAGGGGGGCGCGCAGATACGCAGTATTTT
CASSPVGGRADTQYF
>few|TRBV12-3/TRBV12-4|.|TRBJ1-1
TGTGCCAGCAGTTTTATGCAGTCCACTGAAGCTTTCTTT
CASSFMQSTEAFF
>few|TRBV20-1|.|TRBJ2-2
TGCAGTGCATCCATAACGAACACCGGGGAGCTGTTTTTT
CSASITNTGELFF
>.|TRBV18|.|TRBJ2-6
TGTGCCAGCTCTCACCAACCCTCTGGGGCCAACGTCCTGACTTTC
CASSHQPSGANVLTF
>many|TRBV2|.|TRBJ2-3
TGTGCCAGCAGTGGGAAGGCCAGGGCGTCCACAGATACGCAGTATTTT
CASSGKARASTDTQYF
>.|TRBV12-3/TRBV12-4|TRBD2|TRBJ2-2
TGTGCCAGCAGCCCCCTAGCGGGAGGGGCCGGGGAGCTGTTTTTT
CASSPLAGGAGELFF
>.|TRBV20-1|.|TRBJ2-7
TGCAGTGCTAGAGTCATTGCCTCGGACGAGCAGTACTTC
CSARVIASDEQYF